Presented here are 8 T cell receptor beta chains from one specimen sequenced in a study of monozygotic twins with inflammatory bowel disease. TCRdb reprocessed the 5' RACE reads, keeping one entry per CDR3 protein, no DNA. The sample is made up of around 210,000 distinct CDR3 sequences, and the top ten hold more than 7.5% of it. The specimen was blood. Source of these receptors: a human donor with ulcerative colitis or Crohn's disease, or a healthy co-twin of an affected twin (not recorded which).

The chain joins TRBV15 to TRBJ2-5; TCRdb indicates TRBD1, and absent DNA this call remains unverified. The CDR3 contains 14 residues. CDR1 LNHNV and CDR2 YYDKDF come from the germline V gene (reference sequence). CDR3 residues: CATSRGQRQETQYF.

V usage is TRBV5-1 and J usage is TRBJ2-1; the TCRdb D gene call, TRBD2, has no DNA to confirm it. CDR1 is SGHRS, CDR2 YFSETQ, per germline. This CDR3 has 20 amino acids. CDR3 in amino acids: CASNYLIPGLAESSYNEQFF.

The chain couples TRBV5-1 to TRBJ1-1; the D gene TCRdb calls, TRBD1, cannot be checked with no DNA. This CDR3 contains 15 residues. Germline V gene data show CDR1 as SGHRS and CDR2 as YFSETQ. The CDR3 sequence is CASSWGQGLNTEAFF.

The rearrangement uses TRBV5-6 and TRBJ2-5; TCRdb outputs TRBD1, but without DNA this stays unchecked. The CDR3 has 16 residues. Germline CDR1 and CDR2: SGHDT and YYEEEE. CDR3 loop: CASSLFGQDIKRAQYF.

The chain joins TRBV5-1 to TRBJ2-1; TCRdb reports TRBD2, a call that lacks DNA to check it against. Germline V gene data show CDR1 as SGHRS and CDR2 as YFSETQ. This CDR3 spans 14 amino acids. CDR3 in amino acids: CASSLRGLYSEQFF.

The CDR3 reads CASSSLAGGYNEQFF. V and J are TRBV6-4 and TRBJ2-1; absent DNA, TCRdb's TRBD2 call cannot be checked. This CDR3 comprises 15 residues. Germline V gene lookup returns CDR1 MRHNA and CDR2 SNTAGT.

The chain couples TRBV7-2 to TRBJ1-1; no DNA is available, so the TRBD1 call from TCRdb remains unchecked. CDR1 SGHTA and CDR2 FQGNSA come from the germline V gene. This CDR3 is built from 15 residues. CDR3 amino acids: CASSLEPWGGTEAFF. The full variable domain, with the rest looked up from reference TRBV7-2 and TRBJ1-1, is GAGVSQSPSNKVTEKGKDVELRCDPISGHTALYWYRQSLGQGLEFLIYFQGNSAPDKSGLPSDRFSAERTGGSVSTLTIQRTQQEDSAVYLCASSLEPWGGTEAFFGQGTRLTVV.

The chain uses TRBV5-1 and TRBJ1-2; absent DNA, TCRdb's TRBD1 call cannot be checked. Looked up from germline, CDR1 is SGHRS and CDR2 is YFSETQ. The CDR3 sequence is 13 residues long. The CDR3 loop is CASSLGQLYGYTF.